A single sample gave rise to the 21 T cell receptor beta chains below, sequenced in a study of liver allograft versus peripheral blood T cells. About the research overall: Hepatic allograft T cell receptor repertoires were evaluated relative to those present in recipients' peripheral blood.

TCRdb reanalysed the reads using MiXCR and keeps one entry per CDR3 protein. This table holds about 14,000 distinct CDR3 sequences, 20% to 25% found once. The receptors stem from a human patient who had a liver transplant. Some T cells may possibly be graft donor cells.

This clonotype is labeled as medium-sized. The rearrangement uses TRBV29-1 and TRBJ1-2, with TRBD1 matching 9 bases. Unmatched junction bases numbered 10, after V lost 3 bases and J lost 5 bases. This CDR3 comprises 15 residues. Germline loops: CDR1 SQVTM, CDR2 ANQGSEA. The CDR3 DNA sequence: TGCAGCGTTGATCGAGGAACAGGGGGCCCGTATGGCTACACCTTC. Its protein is CSVDRGTGGPYGYTF.

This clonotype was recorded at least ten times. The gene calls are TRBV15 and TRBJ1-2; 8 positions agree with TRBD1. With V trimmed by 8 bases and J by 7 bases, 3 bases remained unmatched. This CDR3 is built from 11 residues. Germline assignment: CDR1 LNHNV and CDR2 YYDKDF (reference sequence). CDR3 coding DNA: TGTGCCACCGGGACAGGTCTTGGCTACACCTTC. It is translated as CATGTGLGYTF. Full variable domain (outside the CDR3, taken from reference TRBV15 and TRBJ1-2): DAMVIQNPRYQVTQFGKPVTLSCSQTLNHNVMYWYQQKSSQAPKLLFHYYDKDFNNEADTPDNFQSRRPNTSFCFLDIRSPGLGDTAMYLCATGTGLGYTFGSGTRLTVV.

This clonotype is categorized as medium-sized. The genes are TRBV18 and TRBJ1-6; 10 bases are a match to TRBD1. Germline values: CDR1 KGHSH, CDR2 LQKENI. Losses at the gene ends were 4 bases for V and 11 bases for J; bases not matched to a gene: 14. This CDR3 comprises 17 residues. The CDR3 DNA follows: TGTGCCAGCTCACTGTCCGGGACAGGGGAGGCCGCGACACCCCTCCACTTT. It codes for CASSLSGTGEAATPLHF.

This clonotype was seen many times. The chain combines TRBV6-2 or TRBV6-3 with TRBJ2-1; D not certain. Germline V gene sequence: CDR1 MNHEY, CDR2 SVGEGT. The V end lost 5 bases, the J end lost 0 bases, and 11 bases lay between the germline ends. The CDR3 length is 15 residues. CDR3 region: CASSTGSSSYNEQFF. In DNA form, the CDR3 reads TGTGCCAGCAGTACCGGGTCTAGCTCCTACAATGAGCAGTTCTTC.

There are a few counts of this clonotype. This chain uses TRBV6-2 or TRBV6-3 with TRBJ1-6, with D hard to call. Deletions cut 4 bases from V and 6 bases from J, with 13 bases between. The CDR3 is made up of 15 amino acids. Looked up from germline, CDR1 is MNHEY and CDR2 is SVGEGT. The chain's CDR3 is CASSSGLLLNSPLHF. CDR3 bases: TGTGCCAGCAGTTCCGGGCTACTGCTTAATTCACCCCTCCACTTT.

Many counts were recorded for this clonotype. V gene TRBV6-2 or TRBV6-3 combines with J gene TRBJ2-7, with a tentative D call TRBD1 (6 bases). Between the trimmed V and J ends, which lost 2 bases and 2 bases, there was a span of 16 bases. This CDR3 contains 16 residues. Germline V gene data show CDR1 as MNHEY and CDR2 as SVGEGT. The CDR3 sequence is CASSYTPQGITYEQYF. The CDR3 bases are TGTGCCAGCAGTTACACTCCTCAGGGGATAACCTACGAGCAGTACTTC.

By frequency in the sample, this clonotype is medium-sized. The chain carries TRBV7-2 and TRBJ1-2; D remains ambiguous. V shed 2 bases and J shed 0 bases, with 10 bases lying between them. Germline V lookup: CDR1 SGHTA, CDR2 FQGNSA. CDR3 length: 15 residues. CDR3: CASSLILDPNYGYTF. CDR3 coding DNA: TGTGCCAGCAGCTTAATCCTCGACCCTAACTATGGCTACACCTTC.

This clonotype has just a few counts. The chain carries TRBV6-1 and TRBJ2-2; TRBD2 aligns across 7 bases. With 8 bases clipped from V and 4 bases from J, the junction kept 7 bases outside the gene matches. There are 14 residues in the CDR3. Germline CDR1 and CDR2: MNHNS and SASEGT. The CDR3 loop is CASLRDYPTGELFF. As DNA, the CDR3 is TGTGCCAGCCTTCGGGACTACCCCACCGGGGAGCTGTTTTTT.

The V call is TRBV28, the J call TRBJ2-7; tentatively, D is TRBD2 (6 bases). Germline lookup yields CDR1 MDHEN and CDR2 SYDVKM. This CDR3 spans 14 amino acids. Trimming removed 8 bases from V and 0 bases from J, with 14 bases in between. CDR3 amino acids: CASRPGLSSYEQYF. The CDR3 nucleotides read TGTGCCAGCCGCCCGGGACTCAGCTCCTACGAGCAGTACTTC.

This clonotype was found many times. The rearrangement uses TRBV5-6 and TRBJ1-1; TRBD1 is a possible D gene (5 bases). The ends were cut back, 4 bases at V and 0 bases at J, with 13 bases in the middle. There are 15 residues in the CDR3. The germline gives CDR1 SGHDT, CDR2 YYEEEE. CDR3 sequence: CASSRRGRLNTEAFF. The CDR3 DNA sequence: TGTGCCAGCAGCCGCCGGGGACGGTTGAACACTGAAGCTTTCTTT. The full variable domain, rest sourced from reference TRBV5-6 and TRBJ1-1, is DAGVTQSPTHLIKTRGQQVTLRCSPKSGHDTVSWYQQALGQGPQFIFQYYEEEERQRGNFPDRFSGHQFPNYSSELNVNALLLGDSALYLCASSRRGRLNTEAFFGQGTRLTVV.

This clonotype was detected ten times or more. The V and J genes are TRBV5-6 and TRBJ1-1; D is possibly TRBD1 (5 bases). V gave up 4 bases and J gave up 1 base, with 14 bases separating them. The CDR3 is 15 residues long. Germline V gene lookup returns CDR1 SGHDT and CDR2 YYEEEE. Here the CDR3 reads CASSPGRLGNTEAFF. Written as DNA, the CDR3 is TGTGCCAGCAGCCCGGGACGATTGGGGAACACTGAAGCTTTCTTT.

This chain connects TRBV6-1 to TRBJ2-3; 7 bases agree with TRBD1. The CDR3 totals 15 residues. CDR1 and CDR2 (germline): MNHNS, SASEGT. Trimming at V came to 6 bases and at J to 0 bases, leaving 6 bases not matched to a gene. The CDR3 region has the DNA TGTGCCAGCAGCTGGGACAGAGCTAGCACAGATACGCAGTATTTT. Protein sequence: CASSWDRASTDTQYF.

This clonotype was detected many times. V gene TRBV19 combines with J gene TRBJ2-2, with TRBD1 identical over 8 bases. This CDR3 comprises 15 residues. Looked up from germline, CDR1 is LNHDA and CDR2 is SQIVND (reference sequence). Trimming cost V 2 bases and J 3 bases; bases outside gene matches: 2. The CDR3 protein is CASSIQGADTGELFF. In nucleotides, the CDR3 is TGTGCCAGTAGTATACAGGGGGCGGACACCGGGGAGCTGTTTTTT.

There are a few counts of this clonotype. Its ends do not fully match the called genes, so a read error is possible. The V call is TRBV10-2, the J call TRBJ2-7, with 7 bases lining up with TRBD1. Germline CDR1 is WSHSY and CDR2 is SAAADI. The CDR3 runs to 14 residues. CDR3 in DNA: TGCGCCAGCAGTGGGAACATCGCGAGGGGGCAAAGTGACTTC. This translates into CASSGNIARGQSDF.

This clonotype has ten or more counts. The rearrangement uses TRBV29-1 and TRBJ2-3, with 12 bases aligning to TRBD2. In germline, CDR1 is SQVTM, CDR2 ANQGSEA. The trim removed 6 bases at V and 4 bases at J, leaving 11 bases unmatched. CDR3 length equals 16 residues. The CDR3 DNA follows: TGCAGCGTCCTAACTAGCGGGGGGATTAGCTCAGATACGCAGTATTTT. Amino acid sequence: CSVLTSGGISSDTQYF.

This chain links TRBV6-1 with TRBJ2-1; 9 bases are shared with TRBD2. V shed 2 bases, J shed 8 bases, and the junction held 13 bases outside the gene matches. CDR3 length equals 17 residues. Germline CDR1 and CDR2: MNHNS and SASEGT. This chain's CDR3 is CASSELAGTSKLDEQFF. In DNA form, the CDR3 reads TGTGCCAGCAGTGAACTAGCGGGGACCAGTAAACTCGATGAGCAGTTCTTC.

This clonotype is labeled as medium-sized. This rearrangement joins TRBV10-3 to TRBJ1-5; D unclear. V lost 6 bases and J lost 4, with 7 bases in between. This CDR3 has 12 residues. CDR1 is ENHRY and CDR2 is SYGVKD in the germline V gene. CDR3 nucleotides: TGTGCCATCAGCGACCGTAATCAGCCCCAGCATTTT. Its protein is CAISDRNQPQHF.

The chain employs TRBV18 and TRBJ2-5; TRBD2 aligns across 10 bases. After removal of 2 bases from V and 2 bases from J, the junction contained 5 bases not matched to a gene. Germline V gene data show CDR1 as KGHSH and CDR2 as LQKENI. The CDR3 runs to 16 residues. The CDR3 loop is CASSPFSGGIQETQYF. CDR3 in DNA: TGTGCCAGCTCACCATTTAGCGGGGGGATACAAGAGACCCAGTACTTC. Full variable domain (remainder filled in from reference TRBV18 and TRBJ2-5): NAGVMQNPRHLVRRRGQEARLRCSPMKGHSHVYWYRQLPEEGLKFMVYLQKENIIDESGMPKERFSAEFPKEGPSILRIQQVVRGDSAAYFCASSPFSGGIQETQYFGPGTRLLVL.

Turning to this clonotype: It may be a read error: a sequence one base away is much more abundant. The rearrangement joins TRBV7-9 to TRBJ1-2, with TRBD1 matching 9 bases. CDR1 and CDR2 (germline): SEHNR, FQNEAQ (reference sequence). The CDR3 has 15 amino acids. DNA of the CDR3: TGTACCAGCAGCGCAATGACAGGGGGTAACTATGGCTACACCTTC. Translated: CTSSAMTGGNYGYTF.

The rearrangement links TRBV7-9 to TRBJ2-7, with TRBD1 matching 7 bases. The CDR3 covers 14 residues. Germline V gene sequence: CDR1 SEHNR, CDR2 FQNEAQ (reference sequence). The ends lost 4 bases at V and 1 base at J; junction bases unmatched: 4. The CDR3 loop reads CASSWTGYSYEQYF. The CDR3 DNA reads TGTGCCAGCAGCTGGACAGGATATTCCTACGAGCAGTACTTC.

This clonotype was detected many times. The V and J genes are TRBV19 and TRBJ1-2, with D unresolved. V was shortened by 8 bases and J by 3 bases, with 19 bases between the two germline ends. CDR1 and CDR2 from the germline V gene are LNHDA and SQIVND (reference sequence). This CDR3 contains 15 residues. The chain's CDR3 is CASSTPWEDDYGYTF. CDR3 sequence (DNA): TGTGCCAGTTCCACTCCGTGGGAAGATGACTATGGCTACACCTTC.